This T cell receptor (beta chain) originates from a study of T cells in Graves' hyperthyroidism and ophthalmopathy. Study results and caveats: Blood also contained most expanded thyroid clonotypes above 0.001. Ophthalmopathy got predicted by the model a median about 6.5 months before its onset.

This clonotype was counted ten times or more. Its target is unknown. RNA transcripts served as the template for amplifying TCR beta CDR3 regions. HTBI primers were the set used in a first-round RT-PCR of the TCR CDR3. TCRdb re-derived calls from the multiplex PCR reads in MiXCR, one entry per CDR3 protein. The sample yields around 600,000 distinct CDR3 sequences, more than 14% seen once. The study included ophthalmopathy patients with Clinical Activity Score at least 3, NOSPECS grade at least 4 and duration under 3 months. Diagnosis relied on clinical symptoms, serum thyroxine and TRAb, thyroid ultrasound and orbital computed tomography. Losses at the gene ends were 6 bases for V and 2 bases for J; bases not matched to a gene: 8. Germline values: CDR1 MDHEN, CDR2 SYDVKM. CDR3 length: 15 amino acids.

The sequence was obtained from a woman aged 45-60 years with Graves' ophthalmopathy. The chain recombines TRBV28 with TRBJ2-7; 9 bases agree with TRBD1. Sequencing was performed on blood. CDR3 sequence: CASRRGQGMTYEQYF. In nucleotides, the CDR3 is TGTGCCAGCAGACGAGGACAGGGGATGACCTACGAGCAGTACTTC.